One T cell receptor beta chain is described in this entry. The antigen is not known. The entry originates in a study of T cell responses to AZD1222 COVID-19 vaccine. General study points: At baseline, just five or six AZD1222 recipients tested seropositive. Along spike, vaccine-associated CD4 TCRs were found throughout, with dominance at 160-218 and 743-854.

CDR1 SGHDT and CDR2 YYEEEE come from the germline V gene. The CDR3 extends over 15 amino acids. Trimming pared 4 bases from V and 4 bases from J, leaving 17 bases between. Libraries were prepared by immunoSEQ multiplex PCR; TCRdb keeps only in-frame clonotypes and omits some of them. Its listing shows some 150,000 clones. The specimen sequenced was peripheral blood. The V gene is TRBV5-6, the J gene TRBJ1-1; D perhaps matches TRBD1 (6 bases). The TCR sequence derives from an adult in good health. The CDR3: CASSTLDWGRTEAFF. The CDR3 region has the DNA TGTGCCAGCAGCACACTAGACTGGGGGCGCACTGAAGCTTTCTTT. The variable domain in full, completed from reference TRBV5-6 and TRBJ1-1, reads DAGVTQSPTHLIKTRGQQVTLRCSPKSGHDTVSWYQQALGQGPQFIFQYYEEEERQRGNFPDRFSGHQFPNYSSELNVNALLLGDSALYLCASSTLDWGRTEAFFGQGTRLTVV.